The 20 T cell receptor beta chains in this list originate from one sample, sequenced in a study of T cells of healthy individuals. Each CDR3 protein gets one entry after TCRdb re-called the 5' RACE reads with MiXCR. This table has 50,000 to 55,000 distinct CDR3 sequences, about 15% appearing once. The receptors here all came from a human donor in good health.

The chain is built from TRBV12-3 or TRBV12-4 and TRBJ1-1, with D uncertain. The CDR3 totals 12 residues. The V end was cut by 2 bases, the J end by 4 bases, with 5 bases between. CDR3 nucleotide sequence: TGTGCCAGCAGTTTACGGGCCACTGAAGCTTTCTTT. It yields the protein CASSLRATEAFF.

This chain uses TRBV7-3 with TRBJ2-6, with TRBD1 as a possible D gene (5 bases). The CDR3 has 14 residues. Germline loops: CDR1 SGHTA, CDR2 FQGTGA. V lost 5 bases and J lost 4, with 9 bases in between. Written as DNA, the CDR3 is TGTGCCAGCAGCAGGGGTTCCGGGGCCAACGTCCTGACTTTC. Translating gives CASSRGSGANVLTF. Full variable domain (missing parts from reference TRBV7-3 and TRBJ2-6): GAGVSQTPSNKVTEKGKYVELRCDPISGHTALYWYRQSLGQGPEFLIYFQGTGAADDSGLPNDRFFAVRPEGSVSTLKIQRTERGDSAVYLCASSRGSGANVLTFGAGSRLTVL.

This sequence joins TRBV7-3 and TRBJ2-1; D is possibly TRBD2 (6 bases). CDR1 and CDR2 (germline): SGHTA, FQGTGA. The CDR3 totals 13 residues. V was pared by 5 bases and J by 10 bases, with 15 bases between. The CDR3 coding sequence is TGTGCCAGCAGCAGCCGGGCGGGAAAAGAGCAGTTCTTC. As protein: CASSSRAGKEQFF.

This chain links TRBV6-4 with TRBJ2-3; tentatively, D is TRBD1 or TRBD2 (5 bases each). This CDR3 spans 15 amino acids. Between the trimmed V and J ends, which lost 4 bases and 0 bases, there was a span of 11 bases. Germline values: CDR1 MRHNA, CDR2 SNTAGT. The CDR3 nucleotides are TGTGCCAGCAGTGGACCGGGACCCAGCACAGATACGCAGTATTTT. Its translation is CASSGPGPSTDTQYF.

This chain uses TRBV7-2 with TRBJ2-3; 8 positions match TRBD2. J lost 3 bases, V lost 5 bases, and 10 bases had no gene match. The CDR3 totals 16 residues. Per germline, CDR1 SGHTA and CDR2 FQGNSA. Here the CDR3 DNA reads TGTGCCAGCAGCCAGAAGGCGGGAGGCCTAACAGATACGCAGTATTTT. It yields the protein CASSQKAGGLTDTQYF. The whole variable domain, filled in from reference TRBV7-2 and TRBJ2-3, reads GAGVSQSPSNKVTEKGKDVELRCDPISGHTALYWYRQSLGQGLEFLIYFQGNSAPDKSGLPSDRFSAERTGGSVSTLTIQRTQQEDSAVYLCASSQKAGGLTDTQYFGPGTRLTVL.

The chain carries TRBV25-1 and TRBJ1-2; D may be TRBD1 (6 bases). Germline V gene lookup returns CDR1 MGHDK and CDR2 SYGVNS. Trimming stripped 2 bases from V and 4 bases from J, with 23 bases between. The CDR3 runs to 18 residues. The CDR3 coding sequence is TGTGCCAGCAGTGAACAACGGTGGCGCTACAGGGCAGTCTATGGCTACACCTTC. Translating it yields CASSEQRWRYRAVYGYTF.

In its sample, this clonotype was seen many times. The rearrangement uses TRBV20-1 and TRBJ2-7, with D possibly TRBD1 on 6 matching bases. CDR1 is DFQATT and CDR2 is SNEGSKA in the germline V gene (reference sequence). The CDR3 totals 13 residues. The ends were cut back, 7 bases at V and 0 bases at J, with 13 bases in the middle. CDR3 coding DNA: TGCAGTGTTCCAGGGGCCTACTCCTACGAGCAGTACTTC. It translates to CSVPGAYSYEQYF.

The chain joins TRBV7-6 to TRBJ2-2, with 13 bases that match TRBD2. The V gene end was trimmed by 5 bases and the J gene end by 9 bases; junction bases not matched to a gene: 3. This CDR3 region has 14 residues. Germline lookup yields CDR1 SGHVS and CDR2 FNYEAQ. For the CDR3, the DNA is TGTGCCAGCAGCCGGACTAGCGGGAGCCGGGAGCTGTTTTTT. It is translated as CASSRTSGSRELFF.

The CDR3 nucleotides read TGTGCCAGCAGCCCTAGACTAGCCTTCAGCGGGGAGCTGTTTTTT. Translating gives CASSPRLAFSGELFF. The chain carries TRBV11-2 and TRBJ2-2; 7 nucleotides line up with TRBD2. CDR1 is SGHAT, CDR2 FQNNGV, per germline. With 5 bases clipped from V and 7 bases from J, the junction kept 10 bases outside the gene matches. The CDR3 has 15 amino acids.

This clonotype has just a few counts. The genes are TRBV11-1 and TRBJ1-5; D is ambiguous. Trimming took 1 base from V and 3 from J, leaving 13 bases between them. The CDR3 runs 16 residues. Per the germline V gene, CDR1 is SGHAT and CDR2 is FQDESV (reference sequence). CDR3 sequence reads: CASSLVTSANNQPQHF. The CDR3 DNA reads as TGTGCCAGCAGCTTAGTTACGTCCGCCAACAATCAGCCCCAGCATTTT. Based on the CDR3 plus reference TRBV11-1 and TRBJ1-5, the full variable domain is EAEVAQSPRYKITEKSQAVAFWCDPISGHATLYWYRQILGQGPELLVQFQDESVVDDSQLPKDRFSAERLKGVDSTLKIQPAELGDSAMYLCASSLVTSANNQPQHFGDGTRLSIL.

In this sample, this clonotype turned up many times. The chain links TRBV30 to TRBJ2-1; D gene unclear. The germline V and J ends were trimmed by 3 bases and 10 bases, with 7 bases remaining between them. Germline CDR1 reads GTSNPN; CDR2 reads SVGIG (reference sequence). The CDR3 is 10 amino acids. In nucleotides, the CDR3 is TGTGCCTGGAGCGGGCCCGAGCAGTTCTTC. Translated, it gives CAWSGPEQFF.

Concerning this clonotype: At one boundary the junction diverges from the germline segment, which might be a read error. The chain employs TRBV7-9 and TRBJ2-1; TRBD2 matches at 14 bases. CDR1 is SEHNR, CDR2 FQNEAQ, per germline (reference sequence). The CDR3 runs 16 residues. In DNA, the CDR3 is TGTGCCGGCAGCTTAGGTGGACTAGCGGGGGGCGATGAGCAGTTCTTC. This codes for CAGSLGGLAGGDEQFF. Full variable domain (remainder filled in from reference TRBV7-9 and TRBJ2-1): DTGVSQNPRHKITKRGQNVTFRCDPISEHNRLYWYRQTLGQGPEFLTYFQNEAQLEKSRLLSDRFSAERPKGSFSTLEIQRTEQGDSAMYLCAGSLGGLAGGDEQFFGPGTRLTVL.

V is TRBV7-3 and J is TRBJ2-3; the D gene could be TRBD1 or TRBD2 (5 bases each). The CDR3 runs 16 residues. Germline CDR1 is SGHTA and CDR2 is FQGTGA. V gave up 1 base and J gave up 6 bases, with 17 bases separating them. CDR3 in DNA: TGTGCCAGCAGCTTAAACCCTACCCCGAGGGGTGATACGCAGTATTTT. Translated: CASSLNPTPRGDTQYF.

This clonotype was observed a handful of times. This chain's CDR3 is CASSYRTPKGTEAFF. DNA for the CDR3: TGTGCCAGCAGCTATAGAACGCCCAAGGGGACTGAAGCTTTCTTT. The chain links TRBV7-6 to TRBJ1-1; perhaps TRBD1 as D (5 bases). V dropped 4 bases and J dropped 5 bases, with 17 bases sitting between them. The CDR3 contains 15 residues. CDR1 SGHVS and CDR2 FNYEAQ come from the germline V gene.

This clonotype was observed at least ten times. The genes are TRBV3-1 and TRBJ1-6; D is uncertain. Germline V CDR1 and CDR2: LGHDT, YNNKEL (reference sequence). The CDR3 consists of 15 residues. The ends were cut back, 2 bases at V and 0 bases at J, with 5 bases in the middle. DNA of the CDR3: TGTGCCAGCAGCCAACAGAGCTCCTATAATTCACCCCTCCACTTT. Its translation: CASSQQSSYNSPLHF.

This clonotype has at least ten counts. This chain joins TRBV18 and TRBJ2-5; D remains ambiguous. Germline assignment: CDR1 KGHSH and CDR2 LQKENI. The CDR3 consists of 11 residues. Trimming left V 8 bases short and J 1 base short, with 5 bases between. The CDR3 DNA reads TGTGCCAGCAGCCCCCAAGAGACCCAGTACTTC. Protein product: CASSPQETQYF.

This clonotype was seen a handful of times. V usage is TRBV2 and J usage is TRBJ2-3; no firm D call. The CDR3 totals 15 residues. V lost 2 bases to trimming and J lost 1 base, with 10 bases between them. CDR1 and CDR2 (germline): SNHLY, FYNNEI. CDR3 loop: CASSERAARTDTQYF. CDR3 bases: TGTGCCAGCAGTGAACGGGCAGCGCGCACAGATACGCAGTATTTT.

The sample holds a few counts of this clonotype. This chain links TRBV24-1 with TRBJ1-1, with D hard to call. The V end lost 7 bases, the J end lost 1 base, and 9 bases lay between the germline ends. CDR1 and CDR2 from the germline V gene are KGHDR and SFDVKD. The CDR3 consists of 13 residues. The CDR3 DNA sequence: TGTGCCACCAGATACGGAACGAACACTGAAGCTTTCTTT. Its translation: CATRYGTNTEAFF.

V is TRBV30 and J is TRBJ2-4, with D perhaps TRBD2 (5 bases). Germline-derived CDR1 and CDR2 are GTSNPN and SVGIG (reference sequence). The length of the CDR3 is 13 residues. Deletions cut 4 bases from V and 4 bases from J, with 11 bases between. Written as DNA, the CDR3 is TGTGCCTGGAATCGGGGAAATAAAAACATTCAGTACTTC. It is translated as CAWNRGNKNIQYF. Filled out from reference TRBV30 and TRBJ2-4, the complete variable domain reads SQTIHQWPATLVQPVGSPLSLECTVEGTSNPNLYWYRQAAGRGLQLLFYSVGIGQISSEVPQNLSASRPQDRQFILSSKKLLLSDSGFYLCAWNRGNKNIQYFGAGTRLSVL.

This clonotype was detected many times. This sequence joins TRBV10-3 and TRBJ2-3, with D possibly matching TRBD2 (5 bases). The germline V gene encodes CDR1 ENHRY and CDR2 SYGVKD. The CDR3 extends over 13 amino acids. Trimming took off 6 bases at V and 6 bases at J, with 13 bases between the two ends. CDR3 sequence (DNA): TGTGCCATCAGCAACGGAGGTCAGGATACGCAGTATTTT. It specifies CAISNGGQDTQYF.